This T cell receptor (beta chain) was identified during a study of T cell responses to AZD1222 COVID-19 vaccine. Background on the study: Timing groups of about 4 and about 12 weeks for second doses were pooled. Findings and caveats of the study: Two AZD1222 administrations were followed by greater Spike-specific TCR breadth and depth.

Of note for this clone: Its antigen is currently unknown.

Clones were read by immunoSEQ multiplex PCR, and TCRdb kept only the in-frame ones, dropping some. The table includes some 90,000 clones, approximately 86% detected once. The germline V and J ends were trimmed by 0 bases and 8 bases, with 10 bases remaining between them. The CDR3 is 14 residues long. Germline-derived CDR1 and CDR2 are LGHDT and YNNKEL (reference sequence). The chain has TRBV3-1 (or the pseudogene TRBV3-2) and TRBJ1-4, with D perhaps TRBD1 (5 bases). The sequence was obtained from an adult in good health. Sample: peripheral blood, taken on day 0 of AZD1222 vaccination. Here the CDR3 reads CASSQDWRGEKLFF. The CDR3, as DNA: TGTGCCAGCAGCCAAGATTGGAGGGGAGAAAAACTGTTTTTT.